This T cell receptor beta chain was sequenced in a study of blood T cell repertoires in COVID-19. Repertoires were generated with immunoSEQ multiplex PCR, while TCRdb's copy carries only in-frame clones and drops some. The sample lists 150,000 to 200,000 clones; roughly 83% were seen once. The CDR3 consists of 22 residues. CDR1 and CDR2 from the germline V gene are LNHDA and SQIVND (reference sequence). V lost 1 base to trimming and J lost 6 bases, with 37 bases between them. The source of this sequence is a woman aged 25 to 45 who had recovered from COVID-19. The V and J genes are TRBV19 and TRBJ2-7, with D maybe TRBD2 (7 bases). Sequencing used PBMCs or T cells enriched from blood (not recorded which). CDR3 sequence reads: CASSIGRAGAINIESGSLEQYF. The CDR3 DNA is TGTGCCAGTAGTATAGGAAGGGCGGGGGCTATTAACATTGAGAGTGGATCACTCGAGCAGTACTTC. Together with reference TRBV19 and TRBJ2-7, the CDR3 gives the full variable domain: DGGITQSPKYLFRKEGQNVTLSCEQNLNHDAMYWYRQDPGQGLRLIYYSQIVNDFQKGDIAEGYSVSREKKESFPLTVTSAQKNPTAFYLCASSIGRAGAINIESGSLEQYFGPGTRLTVT.